The sequence of this T cell receptor beta chain was determined in a study of blood T cell repertoires in COVID-19. Study at large: T cells, B-cell-depleted T cells, or PBMCs provided the cDNA or gDNA that served as material.

V gave up 7 bases and J gave up 3 bases; unmatched junction bases: 9. Germline loops: CDR1 SGHTA, CDR2 FQGNSA. The CDR3 is made up of 16 amino acids. Original analysis: Using reference gene primer amplification, nucleated cell counts were estimated. Profiling relied on immunoSEQ multiplex PCR, and the TCRdb table lists in-frame clones only, not all of them. V and J calls and clone size come straight from that table; D and trimming were deduced from the DNA. The data hold over 200,000 clones, with 90% to 95% observed a single time. The TCR comes from a human donor in a cohort exposed to, infected with or recovered from COVID-19 (not recorded which). The donor label of this sample is uncertain. The V call is TRBV7-2, the J call TRBJ2-1, with 10 bases identical to TRBD2. Material for sequencing was PBMCs or T cells enriched from blood (not recorded which). CDR3 loop: CASTKKERGGYNEQFF. In DNA, the CDR3 is TGTGCCAGCACCAAAAAGGAGCGGGGGGGCTACAATGAGCAGTTCTTC.